The rows below give T cell receptor beta chains drawn from one sample of a study of shared clonotypes between healthy human individuals. Clones were read by immunoSEQ multiplex PCR, and TCRdb kept only the in-frame ones, dropping some. The table lists millions of clones, roughly 94% of them singletons. Sequencing used naive CD8+ T cells sorted from blood. The receptors shown here come from a man aged 18 to 30 in good health. CDR3s include the opening cysteine and the closing phenylalanine or tryptophan. D genes are given only for firm matches. Expanded clones are given a class, and other clones once, few, many or no size at all.

CDR3 length	clone size	D gene	V gene	J gene	CDR3 protein	CDR3 DNA
13	.	.	TRBV5-8	TRBJ2-7	CASSQGLAYEQYF	TGTGCCAGCAGTCAGGGACTTGCCTACGAGCAGTACTTC
14	.	TRBD1	TRBV6-5	TRBJ1-2	CASSLHRGYYGYTF	TGTGCCAGCAGTTTGCACAGGGGATACTATGGCTACACCTTC
14	.	.	TRBV25-1	TRBJ2-5	CASSDGGSKETQYF	TGTGCCAGCAGTGACGGGGGCAGCAAAGAGACCCAGTACTTC
18	.	TRBD1	TRBV15	TRBJ1-1	CATSRGGQGAGLNTEAFF	TGTGCCACCAGCAGGGGTGGGCAGGGGGCAGGCTTGAACACTGAAGCTTTCTTT
16	.	.	TRBV4-1	TRBJ2-1	CASSQESGVGNHEQFF	TGCGCCAGCAGCCAAGAGTCTGGGGTCGGGAACCATGAGCAGTTCTTC
15	.	.	TRBV13	TRBJ2-7	CASSTRRGLSYEQYF	TGTGCCAGCAGCACCAGACGGGGACTCTCCTACGAGCAGTACTTC
15	.	TRBD1	TRBV7-9	TRBJ2-7	CASSSHTGGFWEQYF	TGTGCCAGCAGCTCCCACACAGGGGGCTTCTGGGAGCAGTACTTC
14	.	.	TRBV27	TRBJ1-6	CASSQVGGNSPLHF	TGTGCCAGCAGTCAGGTAGGAGGTAATTCACCCCTCCACTTT
18	.	TRBD2	TRBV5-1	TRBJ2-2	CASSSGLAGEENTGELFF	TGCGCCAGCAGCTCGGGACTAGCGGGAGAGGAAAACACCGGGGAGCTGTTTTTT
11	few	.	TRBV29-1	TRBJ1-1	CSVHMNTEAFF	TGCAGCGTACACATGAACACTGAAGCTTTCTTT
12	few	.	TRBV9	TRBJ1-6	CASSVDNSPLHF	TGTGCCAGCAGCGTAGATAACTCACCCCTCCACTTT
14	.	.	TRBV4-1	TRBJ2-7	CASSPRTGSYEQYF	TGCGCCAGCAGCCCCCGGACGGGATCCTACGAGCAGTACTTC
15	.	TRBD1	TRBV5-1	TRBJ1-1	CASSARQGANTEAFF	TGCGCCAGCAGCGCCCGACAGGGGGCGAACACTGAAGCTTTCTTT
14	.	TRBD2	TRBV13	TRBJ2-5	CASGVAGGLETQYF	TGTGCCAGTGGGGTAGCGGGAGGGTTGGAGACCCAGTACTTC
13	.	TRBD2	TRBV9	TRBJ2-3	CASASGSTDTQYF	TGTGCCAGCGCTAGCGGAAGCACAGATACGCAGTATTTT
13	.	.	TRBV5-4	TRBJ1-2	CASSLNGPYGYTF	TGTGCCAGCAGCTTGAACGGACCCTATGGCTACACCTTC
14	.	.	TRBV11-3	TRBJ2-1	CASSRTEADIEQFF	TGTGCCAGCAGCCGGACGGAAGCAGATATTGAGCAGTTCTTC
15	.	.	TRBV7-8	TRBJ2-3	CASSPTPTSTDTQYF	TGTGCCAGCAGCCCGACCCCAACTAGCACAGATACGCAGTATTTT
13	.	TRBD1	TRBV29-1	TRBJ1-2	CSVRDRINYGYTF	TGCAGCGTTAGGGACAGAATTAACTATGGCTACACCTTC
13	.	.	TRBV11-2	TRBJ2-7	CASSLVQGHEQYF	TGTGCCAGCAGCTTAGTACAGGGCCACGAGCAGTACTTC
15	.	TRBD2	TRBV7-9	TRBJ2-1	CASSPGGGGSYEQFF	TGTGCCAGCAGCCCGGGCGGCGGGGGGAGCTATGAGCAGTTCTTC
15	.	TRBD1	TRBV28	TRBJ2-1	CASSSLRDSYNEQFF	TGTGCCAGCAGTTCACTCCGGGACAGTTACAATGAGCAGTTCTTC
13	.	.	TRBV6-5	TRBJ2-3	CASSYAPTDTQYF	TGTGCCAGCAGTTATGCCCCGACAGATACGCAGTATTTT
17	.	TRBD1	TRBV10-1	TRBJ2-3	CASSEWAGTGWLDTQYF	TGCGCCAGCAGTGAGTGGGCGGGGACAGGGTGGCTAGATACGCAGTATTTT
15	.	TRBD1	TRBV7-6	TRBJ2-7	CASSNPGTGVYEQYF	TGTGCCAGCAGCAACCCCGGGACAGGGGTTTACGAGCAGTACTTC
16	once	TRBD1	TRBV27	TRBJ2-7	CASSLVGGQGTYEQYF	TGTGCCAGCAGCTTAGTAGGGGGACAGGGAACCTACGAGCAGTACTTC
15	.	.	TRBV27	TRBJ2-7	CASSSGPRSVYEQYF	TGTGCCAGCAGTTCCGGGCCACGCTCTGTCTACGAGCAGTACTTC
15	.	TRBD2	TRBV4-1	TRBJ2-7	CASRRRLADSYEQYF	TGCGCCAGCAGGCGACGACTAGCAGACTCCTACGAGCAGTACTTC
13	.	.	TRBV30	TRBJ2-1	CAWSWGSYNEQFF	TGTGCCTGGAGTTGGGGCTCCTACAATGAGCAGTTCTTC
15	.	.	TRBV7-7	TRBJ2-7	CASSLGPGTDYEQYF	TGTGCTAGCAGTTTAGGACCAGGAACGGACTACGAGCAGTACTTC
16	.	TRBD1	TRBV4-1	TRBJ2-7	CASSQVWTGLTYEQYF	TGCGCCAGCAGCCAAGTGTGGACAGGCCTTACCTACGAGCAGTACTTC
15	.	TRBD2	TRBV5-4	TRBJ2-7	CASSWGTSGYYEQYF	TGTGCCAGCAGCTGGGGGACTAGCGGATACTACGAGCAGTACTTC
17	.	TRBD2	TRBV23-1	TRBJ2-7	CASSRGTSGRAFYEQYF	TGCGCCAGCAGTCGCGGGACTAGCGGGAGGGCCTTTTACGAGCAGTACTTC